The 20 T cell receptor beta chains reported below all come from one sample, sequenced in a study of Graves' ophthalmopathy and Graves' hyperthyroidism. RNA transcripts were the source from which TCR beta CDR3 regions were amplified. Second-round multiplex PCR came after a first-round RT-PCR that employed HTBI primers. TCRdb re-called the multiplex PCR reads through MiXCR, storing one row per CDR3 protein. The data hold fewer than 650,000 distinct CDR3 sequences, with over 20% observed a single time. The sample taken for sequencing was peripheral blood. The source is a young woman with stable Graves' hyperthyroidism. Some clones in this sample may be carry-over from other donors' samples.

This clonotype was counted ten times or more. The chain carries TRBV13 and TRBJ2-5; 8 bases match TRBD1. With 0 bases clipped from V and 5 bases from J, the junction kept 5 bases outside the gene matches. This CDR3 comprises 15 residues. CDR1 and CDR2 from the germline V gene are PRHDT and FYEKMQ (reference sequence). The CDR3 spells CASSLGTGGTETQYF. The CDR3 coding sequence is TGTGCCAGCAGCTTAGGTACAGGGGGAACGGAGACCCAGTACTTC.

The CDR3 is CASSAEDRVGNYEQYF. In DNA, the CDR3 is TGTGCCAGCAGTGCCGAAGACAGGGTCGGTAACTACGAGCAGTACTTC. The rearrangement links TRBV28 to TRBJ2-7; TRBD1 agrees at 7 bases. This CDR3 contains 16 residues. The germline CDR1 and CDR2 sequences are MDHEN and SYDVKM. J gave up 3 bases and V 5 bases, and 13 bases lay outside the gene matches.

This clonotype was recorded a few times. CDR3 in amino acids: CSASASRQGAYEQYF. In nucleotides, the CDR3 is TGCAGTGCTAGCGCCTCCAGACAGGGGGCATACGAGCAGTACTTC. This chain uses TRBV20-1 with TRBJ2-7; 10 bases fit TRBD1. CDR1 DFQATT and CDR2 SNEGSKA come from the germline V gene (reference sequence). CDR3 length: 15 amino acids. Unmatched junction bases numbered 9, after V lost 3 bases and J lost 4 bases.

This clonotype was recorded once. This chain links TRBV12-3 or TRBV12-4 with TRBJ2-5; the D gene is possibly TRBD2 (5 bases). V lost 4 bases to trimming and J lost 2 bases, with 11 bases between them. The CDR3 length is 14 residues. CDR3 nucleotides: TGTGCCAGCAGTTATAGACGGGAACAAGAGACCCAGTACTTC. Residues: CASSYRREQETQYF.

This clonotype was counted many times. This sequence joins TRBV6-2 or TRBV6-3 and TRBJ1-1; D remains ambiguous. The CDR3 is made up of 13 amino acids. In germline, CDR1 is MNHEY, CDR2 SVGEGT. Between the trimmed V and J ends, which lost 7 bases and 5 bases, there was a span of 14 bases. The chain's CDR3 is CASTNSRVTEAFF. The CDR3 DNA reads TGTGCCAGCACCAACTCGAGGGTGACTGAAGCTTTCTTT.

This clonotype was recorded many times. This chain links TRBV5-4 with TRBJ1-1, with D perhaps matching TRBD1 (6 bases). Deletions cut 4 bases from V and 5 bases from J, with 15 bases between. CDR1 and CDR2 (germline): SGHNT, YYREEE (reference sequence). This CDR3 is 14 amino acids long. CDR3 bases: TGTGCCAGCAGCCAGGGGTGGTTCTCGACTGAAGCTTTCTTT. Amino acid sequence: CASSQGWFSTEAFF.

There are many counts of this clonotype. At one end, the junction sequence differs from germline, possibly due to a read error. CDR3 protein: CSVDWGNPEAFF. The CDR3, as DNA: TGCAGCGTTGACTGGGGGAACCCTGAAGCTTTCTTT. The chain is built from TRBV29-1 and TRBJ1-1; perhaps TRBD1 as D (5 bases). The CDR3 is 12 residues long. CDR1 is SQVTM and CDR2 is ANQGSEA in the germline V gene.

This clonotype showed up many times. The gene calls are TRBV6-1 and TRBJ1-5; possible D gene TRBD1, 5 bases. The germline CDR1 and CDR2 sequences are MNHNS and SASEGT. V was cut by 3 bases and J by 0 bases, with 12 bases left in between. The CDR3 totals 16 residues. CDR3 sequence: CASSDGGVYSNQPQHF. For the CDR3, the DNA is TGTGCCAGCAGTGACGGGGGAGTTTATAGCAATCAGCCCCAGCATTTT.

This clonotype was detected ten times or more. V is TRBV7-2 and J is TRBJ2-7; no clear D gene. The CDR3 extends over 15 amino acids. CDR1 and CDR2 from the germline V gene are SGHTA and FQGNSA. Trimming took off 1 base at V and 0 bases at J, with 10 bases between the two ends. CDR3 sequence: CASSLGHPNSYEQYF. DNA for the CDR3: TGTGCCAGCAGCTTAGGACACCCCAACTCCTACGAGCAGTACTTC. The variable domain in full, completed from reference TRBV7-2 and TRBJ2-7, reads GAGVSQSPSNKVTEKGKDVELRCDPISGHTALYWYRQSLGQGLEFLIYFQGNSAPDKSGLPSDRFSAERTGGSVSTLTIQRTQQEDSAVYLCASSLGHPNSYEQYFGPGTRLTVT.

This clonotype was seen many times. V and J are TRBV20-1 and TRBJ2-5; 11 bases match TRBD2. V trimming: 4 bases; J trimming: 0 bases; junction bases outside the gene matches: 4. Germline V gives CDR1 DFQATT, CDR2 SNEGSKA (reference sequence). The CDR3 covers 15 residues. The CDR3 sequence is CSANRLAGNQETQYF. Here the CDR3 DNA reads TGCAGTGCTAACAGACTAGCGGGGAACCAAGAGACCCAGTACTTC.

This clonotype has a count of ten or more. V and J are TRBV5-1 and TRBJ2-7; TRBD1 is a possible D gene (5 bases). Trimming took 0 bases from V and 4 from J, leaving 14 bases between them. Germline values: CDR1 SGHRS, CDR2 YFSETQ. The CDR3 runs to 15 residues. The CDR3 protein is CASSLVQAEQYEQYF. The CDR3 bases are TGCGCCAGCAGCTTGGTACAGGCAGAGCAGTACGAGCAGTACTTC.

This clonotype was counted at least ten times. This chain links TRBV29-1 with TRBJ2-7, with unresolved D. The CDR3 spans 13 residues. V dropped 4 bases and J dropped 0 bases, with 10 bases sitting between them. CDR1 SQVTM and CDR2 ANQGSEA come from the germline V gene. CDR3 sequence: CSVVVRSSYEQYF. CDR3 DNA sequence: TGCAGCGTTGTAGTCCGGAGCTCCTACGAGCAGTACTTC.

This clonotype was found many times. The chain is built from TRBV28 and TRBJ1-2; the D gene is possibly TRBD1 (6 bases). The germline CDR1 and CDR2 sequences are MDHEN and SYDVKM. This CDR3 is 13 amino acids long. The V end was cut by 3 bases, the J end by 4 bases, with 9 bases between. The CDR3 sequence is CASSFNRAYGYTF. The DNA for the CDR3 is TGTGCCAGCAGTTTTAACAGGGCCTATGGCTACACCTTC.

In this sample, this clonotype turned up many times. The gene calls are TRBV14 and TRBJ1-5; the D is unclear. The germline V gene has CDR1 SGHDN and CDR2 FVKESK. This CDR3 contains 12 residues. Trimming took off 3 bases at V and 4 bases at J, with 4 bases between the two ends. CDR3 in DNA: TGTGCCAGCAGCCAGAAGAATCAGCCCCAGCATTTT. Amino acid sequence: CASSQKNQPQHF.

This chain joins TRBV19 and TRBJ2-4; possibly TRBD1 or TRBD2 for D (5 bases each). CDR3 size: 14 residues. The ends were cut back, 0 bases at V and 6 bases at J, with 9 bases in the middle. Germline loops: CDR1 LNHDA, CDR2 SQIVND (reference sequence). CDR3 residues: CASSIEGTANIQYF. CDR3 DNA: TGTGCCAGTAGTATAGAGGGGACGGCAAACATTCAGTACTTC.

Here the CDR3 DNA reads TGTGCCAGCAGTGCTAGCGCGGCGAACACCGGGGAGCTGTTTTTT. It codes for CASSASAANTGELFF. V and J are TRBV28 and TRBJ2-2, with a weak D call TRBD2 (6 bases). Germline CDR1 reads MDHEN; CDR2 reads SYDVKM. V was shortened by 5 bases and J by 0 bases, with 10 bases between the two germline ends. The CDR3 covers 15 residues.

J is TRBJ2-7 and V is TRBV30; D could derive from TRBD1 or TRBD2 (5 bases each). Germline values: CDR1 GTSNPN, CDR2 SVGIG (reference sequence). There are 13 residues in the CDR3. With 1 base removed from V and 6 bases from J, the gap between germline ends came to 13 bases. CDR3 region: CAWSESRGTEQYF. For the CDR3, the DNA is TGTGCCTGGAGTGAGTCCCGAGGGACCGAGCAGTACTTC.

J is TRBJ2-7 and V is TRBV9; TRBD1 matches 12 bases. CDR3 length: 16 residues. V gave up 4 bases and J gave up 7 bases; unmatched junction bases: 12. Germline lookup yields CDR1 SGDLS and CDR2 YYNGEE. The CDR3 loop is CASSPGQGALNGEQYF. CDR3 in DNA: TGTGCCAGCAGCCCGGGACAGGGGGCCCTCAATGGGGAGCAGTACTTC. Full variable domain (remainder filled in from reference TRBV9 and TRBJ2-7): DSGVTQTPKHLITATGQRVTLRCSPRSGDLSVYWYQQSLDQGLQFLIQYYNGEERAKGNILERFSAQQFPDLHSELNLSSLELGDSALYFCASSPGQGALNGEQYFGPGTRLTVT.

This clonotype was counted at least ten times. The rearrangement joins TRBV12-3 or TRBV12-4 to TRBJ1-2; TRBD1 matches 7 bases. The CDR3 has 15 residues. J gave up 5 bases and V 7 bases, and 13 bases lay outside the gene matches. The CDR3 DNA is TGTGCCAGCACCCTGGGTGACAGGGTTGATTATGGCTACACCTTC. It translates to CASTLGDRVDYGYTF.

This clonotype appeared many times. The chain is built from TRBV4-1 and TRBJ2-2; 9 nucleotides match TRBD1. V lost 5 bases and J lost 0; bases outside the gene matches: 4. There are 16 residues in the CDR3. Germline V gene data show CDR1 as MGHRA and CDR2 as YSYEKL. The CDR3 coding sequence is TGCGCCAGCAGCTCTTGGACAGGGGCGAACACCGGGGAGCTGTTTTTT. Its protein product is CASSSWTGANTGELFF.